One sample yielded the 24 T cell receptor beta chains listed below, sequenced in a study of blood T cell repertoires in COVID-19. Generated by immunoSEQ multiplex PCR, the TCRdb table keeps only in-frame clones and is missing some. This table has roughly 110,000 clones, roughly 80% appearing once. The specimen was peripheral blood. All receptors come from a woman aged 35 to 49 with acute or convalescent COVID-19.

The gene calls are TRBV6-6 and TRBJ1-4; D gene ambiguous. V was clipped by 5 bases and J by 0 bases, with 10 bases between them. This CDR3 is 15 amino acids long. CDR1 is MNHNY and CDR2 is SVGAGI in the germline V gene (reference sequence). The CDR3 DNA follows: TGTGCCAGCAGTGCTCCGGACTCAACTAATGAAAAACTGTTTTTT. It specifies CASSAPDSTNEKLFF.

The genes are TRBV11-2 and TRBJ1-5; no clear D. V lost 1 base, J lost 6 bases, and 7 bases lay in between. The CDR3 length is 13 residues. Germline CDR1 SGHAT, CDR2 FQNNGV. In DNA form, the CDR3 reads TGTGCCAGCAGCTTAGGATTCGGTCAGCCCCAGCATTTT. Its translation: CASSLGFGQPQHF. The full variable domain, rest sourced from reference TRBV11-2 and TRBJ1-5, is EAGVAQSPRYKIIEKRQSVAFWCNPISGHATLYWYQQILGQGPKLLIQFQNNGVVDDSQLPKDRFSAERLKGVDSTLKIQPAKLEDSAVYLCASSLGFGQPQHFGDGTRLSIL.

The chain links TRBV7-2 to TRBJ2-1; D is uncertain. Trimming left V 3 bases short and J 4 bases short, with 10 bases between. The CDR3 loop spans 14 amino acids. Per germline, CDR1 SGHTA and CDR2 FQGNSA. The CDR3: CASSLRLEYNEQFF. The CDR3 DNA is TGTGCCAGCAGCTTGAGACTGGAGTACAATGAGCAGTTCTTC.

The gene calls are TRBV29-1 and TRBJ1-5; D is undetermined. There are 12 residues in the CDR3. The V end was cut by 7 bases, the J end by 0 bases, with 7 bases between. Per germline, CDR1 SQVTM and CDR2 ANQGSEA. The DNA for the CDR3 is TGCAGCGCCGCGGATAGCAATCAGCCCCAGCATTTT. It encodes CSAADSNQPQHF.

The chain carries TRBV6-5 and TRBJ1-5, with 7 bases identical to TRBD1. The CDR3 runs to 15 residues. The germline CDR1 and CDR2 sequences are MNHEY and SVGAGI. The junction had 8 bases not matched to a gene; V was cut back by 8 bases and J by 1 base. The CDR3 DNA sequence: TGTGCCAGCGAGTGGACAGGTGGGAGCAATCAGCCCCAGCATTTT. Translated: CASEWTGGSNQPQHF.

The chain uses TRBV6-5 and TRBJ1-2, with no clear D. Germline lookup yields CDR1 MNHEY and CDR2 SVGAGI. The V end lost 5 bases, the J end lost 4 bases, and 17 bases lay between the germline ends. The CDR3 is made up of 15 amino acids. CDR3 DNA: TGTGCCAGCAGTCCTCCACAGAGGGTGTCCTATGGCTACACCTTC. It encodes CASSPPQRVSYGYTF.

The genes are TRBV7-9 and TRBJ2-5; D remains unclear. The CDR3 contains 15 residues. V dropped 0 bases and J dropped 1 base, with 9 bases sitting between them. In germline, CDR1 is SEHNR, CDR2 FQNEAQ (reference sequence). The CDR3 DNA reads TGTGCCAGCAGCTTAGCGATGGCTAGCCAAGAGACCCAGTACTTC. This encodes CASSLAMASQETQYF.

The chain uses TRBV9 and TRBJ2-2, with 14 bases identical to TRBD2. Trimming removed 4 bases from V and 4 bases from J; junction bases left unmatched: 3. The CDR3 covers 16 residues. In germline, CDR1 is SGDLS, CDR2 YYNGEE. The DNA of the CDR3 is TGTGCCAGCAGCAAGGGACTAGCGGGGGCCACCGGGGAGCTGTTTTTT. Translated: CASSKGLAGATGELFF. The complete variable domain, with remaining parts taken from reference TRBV9 and TRBJ2-2, reads DSGVTQTPKHLITATGQRVTLRCSPRSGDLSVYWYQQSLDQGLQFLIQYYNGEERAKGNILERFSAQQFPDLHSELNLSSLELGDSALYFCASSKGLAGATGELFFGEGSRLTVL.

This chain uses TRBV5-1 with TRBJ1-4; TRBD1 might be the D (6 bases). Trimming removed 1 base from V and 8 bases from J, with 21 bases in between. The CDR3 runs to 17 residues. Germline loops: CDR1 SGHRS, CDR2 YFSETQ. Here the CDR3 DNA reads TGCGCCAGCAGCTTGACTCTCAGGGGCGCCCGAGGGGAAAAACTGTTTTTT. It specifies CASSLTLRGARGEKLFF.

This chain joins TRBV5-1 and TRBJ2-2, with TRBD2 matching over 7 bases. Trimming cost V 4 bases and J 0 bases; bases outside gene matches: 6. From germline, CDR1 is SGHRS and CDR2 YFSETQ. This CDR3 is 16 amino acids long. The CDR3 DNA follows: TGCGCCAGCAGCCTAGAGGCGGGGGCGAACACCGGGGAGCTGTTTTTT. This sequence encodes CASSLEAGANTGELFF. The variable domain in full, completed from reference TRBV5-1 and TRBJ2-2, reads KAGVTQTPRYLIKTRGQQVTLSCSPISGHRSVSWYQQTPGQGLQFLFEYFSETQRNKGNFPGRFSGRQFSNSRSEMNVSTLELGDSALYLCASSLEAGANTGELFFGEGSRLTVL.

Written as DNA, the CDR3 is TGTGCCAGCAGCCTAATCAATGAGCAGTTCTTC. Its protein is CASSLINEQFF. This chain uses TRBV7-2 with TRBJ2-1, with no clear D. The CDR3 runs 11 residues. V was pared by 5 bases and J by 6 bases, with 5 bases between. The germline V gene has CDR1 SGHTA and CDR2 FQGNSA.

This sequence joins TRBV6-5 and TRBJ1-1, with D unresolved. From germline, CDR1 is MNHEY and CDR2 SVGAGI. The CDR3 extends over 13 amino acids. Trimming left V 9 bases short and J 1 base short, with 12 bases between. The CDR3 region is CASIAGGNTEAFF. CDR3 DNA sequence: TGTGCCAGTATTGCCGGAGGGAACACTGAAGCTTTCTTT.

This clone was recorded once. V gene TRBV3-1 (or the pseudogene TRBV3-2) combines with J gene TRBJ1-2; no clear D. The CDR3 covers 13 residues. In germline, CDR1 is LGHDT, CDR2 YNNKEL (reference sequence). V gave up 0 bases and J gave up 2 bases, with 4 bases separating them. As DNA, the CDR3 is TGTGCCAGCAGCCAAGATCTAAACTATGGCTACACCTTC. Its translation is CASSQDLNYGYTF.

Only one count was recorded for this clone. V usage is TRBV4-1 and J usage is TRBJ2-2; D might be TRBD1 (5 bases). The CDR3 is 14 amino acids. V lost 7 bases and J lost 4, with 13 bases in between. Germline loops: CDR1 MGHRA, CDR2 YSYEKL. Here the CDR3 DNA reads TGCGCCAGCAAGGGGCAGGGCAGCACCGGGGAGCTGTTTTTT. Encoded protein: CASKGQGSTGELFF.

This clone was found a few times. The J gene is TRBJ1-1, the V gene TRBV4-1; D possibly corresponds to TRBD1 (5 bases). Germline V gives CDR1 MGHRA, CDR2 YSYEKL. The CDR3 has 17 residues. V was pared by 2 bases and J by 0 bases, with 16 bases between. In DNA form, the CDR3 reads TGCGCCAGCAGCCAATCAGGGATGGGGCTTATGAACACTGAAGCTTTCTTT. Translation: CASSQSGMGLMNTEAFF.

V is TRBV18 and J is TRBJ2-3, with TRBD2 matching 8 bases. Germline CDR1 is KGHSH and CDR2 is LQKENI. The length of the CDR3 is 16 residues. With V trimmed by 2 bases and J by 4 bases, 8 bases remained unmatched. CDR3 protein: CASSPEWSGGSDTQYF. The CDR3 nucleotides are TGTGCCAGCTCACCAGAATGGAGCGGGGGATCAGATACGCAGTATTTT.

The chain carries TRBV3-1 (or the pseudogene TRBV3-2) and TRBJ2-5; D remains unclear. This CDR3 has 15 residues. Germline CDR1 is LGHDT and CDR2 is YNNKEL (reference sequence). The V gene lost 0 bases and the J gene lost 4 bases, with 12 bases spanning the gap. In DNA, the CDR3 is TGTGCCAGCAGCCAAGATCTTCCCCGAGGAGAGACCCAGTACTTC. Protein product: CASSQDLPRGETQYF.

The chain links TRBV4-2 to TRBJ1-1, with a tentative D call TRBD1 (5 bases). The V and J ends lost 0 bases and 0 bases respectively, with 5 bases between them. Germline loops: CDR1 LGHNA, CDR2 YNFKEQ. The CDR3 is 14 residues long. The CDR3: CASSQEGLNTEAFF. For the CDR3, the DNA is TGTGCCAGCAGCCAAGAGGGGCTGAACACTGAAGCTTTCTTT.

CDR3 sequence reads: CASSLFQGSNTEAFF. The CDR3 DNA reads TGTGCCAGCAGCTTGTTTCAGGGCTCGAACACTGAAGCTTTCTTT. This chain links TRBV5-4 with TRBJ1-1, with a tentative D call TRBD1 (5 bases). The V and J ends lost 1 base and 1 base respectively, with 11 bases between them. Germline V gene lookup returns CDR1 SGHNT and CDR2 YYREEE (reference sequence). This CDR3 has 15 residues.

The gene calls are TRBV7-3 and TRBJ1-2, with 10 bases that match TRBD1. Germline V gives CDR1 SGHTA, CDR2 FQGTGA. After removal of 5 bases from V and 6 bases from J, the junction contained 6 bases not matched to a gene. The CDR3 runs 14 residues. The CDR3 here is CASSLSGTGDGYTF. CDR3 in DNA: TGTGCCAGCAGCCTTTCCGGGACAGGGGATGGCTACACCTTC.

The gene calls are TRBV7-8 and TRBJ1-2; no clear D gene. This CDR3 has 14 amino acids. The ends were cut back, 5 bases at V and 5 bases at J, with 15 bases in the middle. Germline-derived CDR1 and CDR2 are SGHVS and FQNEAQ. The CDR3, as DNA: TGTGCCAGCAGCCCAACGCCTGGACTTTATGGCTACACCTTC. Its protein product is CASSPTPGLYGYTF.

The genes are TRBV5-5 and TRBJ2-7, with a possible D match to TRBD1 (6 bases). The CDR3 runs 14 residues. CDR1 is SGHKS and CDR2 is YYEKEE in the germline V gene (reference sequence). The germline V and J ends were trimmed by 4 bases and 1 base, with 12 bases remaining between them. CDR3 protein: CASSTDRRSYEQYF. The CDR3 coding sequence is TGTGCCAGCAGCACTGACAGGCGGTCCTACGAGCAGTACTTC.

The chain uses TRBV11-2 and TRBJ2-3; 8 bases align to TRBD2. Germline CDR1 reads SGHAT; CDR2 reads FQNNGV. The CDR3 has 15 residues. Trimming at V came to 3 bases and at J to 2 bases, leaving 4 bases not matched to a gene. Written as DNA, the CDR3 is TGTGCCAGCAGCTTTCCGGGACTAGTCACAGATACGCAGTATTTT. Protein product: CASSFPGLVTDTQYF. The entire variable domain, with the rest obtained from reference TRBV11-2 and TRBJ2-3, is as follows: EAGVAQSPRYKIIEKRQSVAFWCNPISGHATLYWYQQILGQGPKLLIQFQNNGVVDDSQLPKDRFSAERLKGVDSTLKIQPAKLEDSAVYLCASSFPGLVTDTQYFGPGTRLTVL.

V and J are TRBV27 and TRBJ1-6; the match to TRBD1 covers 7 bases. V shed 9 bases and J 8 bases; nucleotides not matched to a gene: 4. The germline CDR1 and CDR2 sequences are MNHEY and SMNVEV (reference sequence). The CDR3 is 12 residues long. CDR3 amino acids: CASGQADSPLHF. Here the CDR3 DNA reads TGTGCCAGTGGACAGGCAGATTCACCCCTCCACTTT.